This TCR beta chain came from a study of blood T cell repertoires in COVID-19. As for the study in general: Some COVID-19 samples were acute and others convalescent; all came from the United States, Italy and Spain. Sample material is recorded as cDNA or gDNA derived from T cells, B-cell-depleted T cells, or PBMCs.

This table comes from immunoSEQ multiplex PCR, and its TCRdb copy is limited to in-frame clones, with some not included. The sample has over 75,000 clones; 85% to 90% are singletons. This clone has just one count. Trimming stripped 1 base from V and 5 bases from J, with 11 bases between. CDR1 is SGHTA and CDR2 is FQGNSA in the germline V gene. The CDR3 is made up of 14 amino acids. Sequenced input: peripheral blood. The rearrangement links TRBV7-2 to TRBJ2-5; D perhaps matches TRBD2 (6 bases). The receptor was derived from a human donor with active COVID-19. The donor label of this sample is uncertain. The CDR3 loop is CASSLELAVETQYF. In nucleotides, the CDR3 is TGTGCCAGCAGCTTAGAGTTAGCGGTGGAGACCCAGTACTTC.